This T cell receptor beta chain was identified in a study of blood T cell repertoires in COVID-19. The ends were cut back, 11 bases at V and 2 bases at J, with 13 bases in the middle. Germline CDR1 reads LNHDA; CDR2 reads SQIVND (reference sequence). The CDR3 contains 13 residues. Assay used: immunoSEQ multiplex PCR; TCRdb lists only in-frame clones, some missing. The sample shows about 80,000 clones, 89% of them seen only once. The genes are TRBV19 and TRBJ1-3; D gene uncertain. Sequencing was done on a sample of peripheral blood. The sequence was obtained from a man between 70 and 80 years old with active or convalescent COVID-19. CDR3 bases: TGTGCCGTAAAAGGGAGTACTGGAAACACCATATATTTT. Amino acids: CAVKGSTGNTIYF. Complete variable domain (other parts from reference TRBV19 and TRBJ1-3): DGGITQSPKYLFRKEGQNVTLSCEQNLNHDAMYWYRQDPGQGLRLIYYSQIVNDFQKGDIAEGYSVSREKKESFPLTVTSAQKNPTAFYLCAVKGSTGNTIYFGEGSWLTVV.